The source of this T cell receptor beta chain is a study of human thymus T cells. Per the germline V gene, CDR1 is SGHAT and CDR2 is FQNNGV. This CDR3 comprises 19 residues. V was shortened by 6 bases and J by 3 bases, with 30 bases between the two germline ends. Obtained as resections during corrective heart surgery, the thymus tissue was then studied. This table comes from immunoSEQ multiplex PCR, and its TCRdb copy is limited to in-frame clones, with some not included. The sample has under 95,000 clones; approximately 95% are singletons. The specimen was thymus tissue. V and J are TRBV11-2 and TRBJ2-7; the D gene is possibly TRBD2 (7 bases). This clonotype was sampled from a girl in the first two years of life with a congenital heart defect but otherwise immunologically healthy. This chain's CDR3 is CASSADIEGGAGRDYEQYF. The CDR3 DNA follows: TGTGCCAGCAGTGCCGATATTGAGGGGGGAGCGGGAAGGGACTACGAGCAGTACTTC.